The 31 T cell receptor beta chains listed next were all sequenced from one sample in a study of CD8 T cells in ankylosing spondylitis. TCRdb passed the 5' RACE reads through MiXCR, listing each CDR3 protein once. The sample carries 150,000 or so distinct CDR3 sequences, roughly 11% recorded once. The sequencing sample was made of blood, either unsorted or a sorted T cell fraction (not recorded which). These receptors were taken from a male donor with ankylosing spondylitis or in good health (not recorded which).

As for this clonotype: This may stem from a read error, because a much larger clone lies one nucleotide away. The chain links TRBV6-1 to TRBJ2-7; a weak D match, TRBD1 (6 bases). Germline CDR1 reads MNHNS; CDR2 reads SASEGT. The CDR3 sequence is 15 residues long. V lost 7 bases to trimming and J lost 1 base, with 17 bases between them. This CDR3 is CASTARERGSYEQYF. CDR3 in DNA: TGTGCCAGCACGGCCAGGGAAAGGGGGTCCTACGAGCAGTACTTC.

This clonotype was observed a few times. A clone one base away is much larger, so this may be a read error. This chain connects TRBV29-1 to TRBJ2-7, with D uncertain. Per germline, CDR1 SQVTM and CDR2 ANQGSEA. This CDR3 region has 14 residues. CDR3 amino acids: CSVASTTDPYAQYF. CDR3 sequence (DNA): TGCAGCGTTGCATCGACAACAGACCCCTACGCGCAGTACTTC.

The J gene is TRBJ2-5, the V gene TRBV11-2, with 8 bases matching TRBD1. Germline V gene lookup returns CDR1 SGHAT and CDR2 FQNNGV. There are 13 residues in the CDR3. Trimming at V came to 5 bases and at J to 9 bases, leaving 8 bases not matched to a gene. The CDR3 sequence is CASSRDRFRSQYF. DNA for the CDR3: TGTGCCAGCAGCCGGGACAGGTTTAGGTCCCAGTACTTC.

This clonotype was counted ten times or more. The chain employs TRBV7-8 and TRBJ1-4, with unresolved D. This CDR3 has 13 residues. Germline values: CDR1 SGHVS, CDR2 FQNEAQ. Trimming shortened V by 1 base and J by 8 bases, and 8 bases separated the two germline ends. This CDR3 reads CASSLGLTEKLFF. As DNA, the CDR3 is TGTGCCAGCAGCTTAGGGCTAACAGAAAAACTGTTTTTT.

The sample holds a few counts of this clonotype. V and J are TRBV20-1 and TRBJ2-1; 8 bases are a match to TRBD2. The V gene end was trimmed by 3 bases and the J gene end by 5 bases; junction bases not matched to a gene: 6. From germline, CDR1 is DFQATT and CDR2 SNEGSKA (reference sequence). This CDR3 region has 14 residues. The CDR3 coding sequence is TGCAGTGCTAGGAGCCTAGCGGGTGACAATGAGCAGTTCTTC. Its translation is CSARSLAGDNEQFF.

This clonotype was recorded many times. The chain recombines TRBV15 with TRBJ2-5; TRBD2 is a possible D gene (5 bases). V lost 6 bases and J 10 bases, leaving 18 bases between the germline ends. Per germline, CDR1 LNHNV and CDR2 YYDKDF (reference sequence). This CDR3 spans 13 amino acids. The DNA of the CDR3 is TGTGCCACCAGTCCTCCTCAAGCGGAAGACCAGTACTTC. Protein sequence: CATSPPQAEDQYF.

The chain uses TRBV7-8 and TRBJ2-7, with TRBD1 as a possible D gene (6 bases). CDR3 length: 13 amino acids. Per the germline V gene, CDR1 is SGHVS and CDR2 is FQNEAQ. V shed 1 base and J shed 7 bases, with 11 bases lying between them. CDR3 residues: CASSLDRAREQYF. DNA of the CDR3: TGTGCCAGCAGCTTAGACAGGGCTCGGGAGCAGTACTTC.

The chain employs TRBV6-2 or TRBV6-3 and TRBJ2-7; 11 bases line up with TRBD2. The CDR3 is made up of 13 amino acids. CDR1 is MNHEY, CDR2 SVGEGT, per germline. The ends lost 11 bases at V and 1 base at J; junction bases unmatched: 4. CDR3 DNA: TGTGCCGGAAGGACTAGCGGGTCCTACGAGCAGTACTTC. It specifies CAGRTSGSYEQYF.

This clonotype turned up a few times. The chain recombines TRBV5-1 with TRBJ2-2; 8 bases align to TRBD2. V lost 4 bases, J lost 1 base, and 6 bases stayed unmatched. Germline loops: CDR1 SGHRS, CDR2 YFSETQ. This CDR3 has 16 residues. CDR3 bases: TGCGCCAGCAGCCCAAGGACTAGCAGGAACACCGGGGAGCTGTTTTTT. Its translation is CASSPRTSRNTGELFF. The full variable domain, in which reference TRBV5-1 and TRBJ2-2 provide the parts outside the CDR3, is KAGVTQTPRYLIKTRGQQVTLSCSPISGHRSVSWYQQTPGQGLQFLFEYFSETQRNKGNFPGRFSGRQFSNSRSEMNVSTLELGDSALYLCASSPRTSRNTGELFFGEGSRLTVL.

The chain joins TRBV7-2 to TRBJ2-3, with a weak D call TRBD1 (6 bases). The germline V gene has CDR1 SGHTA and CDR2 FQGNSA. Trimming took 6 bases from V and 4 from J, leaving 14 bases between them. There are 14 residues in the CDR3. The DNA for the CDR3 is TGTGCCAGCAGACCTGACAGGATCCCAGATACGCAGTATTTT. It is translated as CASRPDRIPDTQYF.

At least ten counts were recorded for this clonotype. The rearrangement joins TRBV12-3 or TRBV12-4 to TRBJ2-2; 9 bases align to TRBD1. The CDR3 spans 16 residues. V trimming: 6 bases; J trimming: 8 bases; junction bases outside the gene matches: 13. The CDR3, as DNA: TGTGCCAGCAGGAAAAGGACAGGGGCCTCAACGGGGGAGCTGTTTTTT. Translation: CASRKRTGASTGELFF.

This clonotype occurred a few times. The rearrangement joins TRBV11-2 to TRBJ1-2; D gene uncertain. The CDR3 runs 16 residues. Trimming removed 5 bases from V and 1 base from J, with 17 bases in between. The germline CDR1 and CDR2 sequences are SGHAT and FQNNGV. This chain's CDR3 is CASSPRERRGNYGYTF. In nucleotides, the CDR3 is TGTGCCAGCAGCCCCCGAGAACGCCGGGGTAACTATGGCTACACCTTC.

CDR3 DNA: TGCAGTGCTAGAAAGCCTCTAGCGGGGAGCACAGATACGCAGTATTTT. Its protein is CSARKPLAGSTDTQYF. V usage is TRBV20-1 and J usage is TRBJ2-3; 9 bases align to TRBD2. Trimming took 2 bases from V and 0 from J; bases not matched to a gene: 6. The CDR3 covers 16 residues. In germline, CDR1 is DFQATT, CDR2 SNEGSKA (reference sequence).

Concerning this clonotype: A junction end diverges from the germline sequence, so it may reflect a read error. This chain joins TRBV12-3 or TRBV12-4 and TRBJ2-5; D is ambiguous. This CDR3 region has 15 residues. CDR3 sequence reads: CASNLNRRNRETQYF. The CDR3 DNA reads TGTGCCAGCAATTTAAATCGGCGGAACCGAGAGACCCAGTACTTC.

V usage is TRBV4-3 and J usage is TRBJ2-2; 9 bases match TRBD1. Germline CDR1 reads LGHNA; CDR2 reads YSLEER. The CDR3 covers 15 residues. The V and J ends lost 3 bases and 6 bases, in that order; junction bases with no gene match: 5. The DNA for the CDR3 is TGCGCCAGCAGCCAGCTTGGACAGGGGTCCGGGGAGCTGTTTTTT. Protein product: CASSQLGQGSGELFF.

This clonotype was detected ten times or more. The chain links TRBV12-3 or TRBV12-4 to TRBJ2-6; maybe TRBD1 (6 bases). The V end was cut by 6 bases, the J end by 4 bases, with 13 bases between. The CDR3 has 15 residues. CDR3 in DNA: TGTGCCAGCAGACCTACAGGGTTCGGGGCCAACGTCCTGACTTTC. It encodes CASRPTGFGANVLTF.

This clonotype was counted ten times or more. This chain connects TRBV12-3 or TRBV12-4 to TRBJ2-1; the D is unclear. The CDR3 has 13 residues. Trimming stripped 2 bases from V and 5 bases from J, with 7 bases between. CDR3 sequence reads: CASSLLGDNEQFF. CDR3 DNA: TGTGCCAGCAGTTTACTAGGAGACAATGAGCAGTTCTTC.

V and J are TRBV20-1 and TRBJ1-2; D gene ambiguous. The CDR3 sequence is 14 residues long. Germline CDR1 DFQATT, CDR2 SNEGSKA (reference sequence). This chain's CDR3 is CFSAGVPGDYGYTF. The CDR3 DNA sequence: TGCTTCTCGGCCGGGGTTCCAGGCGACTATGGCTACACCTTC.

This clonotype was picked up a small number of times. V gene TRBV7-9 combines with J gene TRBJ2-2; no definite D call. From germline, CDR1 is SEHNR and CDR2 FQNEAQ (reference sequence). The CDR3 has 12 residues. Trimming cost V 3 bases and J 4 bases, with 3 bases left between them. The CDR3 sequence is CASSFTTGELFF. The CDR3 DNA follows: TGTGCCAGCAGCTTCACCACCGGGGAGCTGTTTTTT.

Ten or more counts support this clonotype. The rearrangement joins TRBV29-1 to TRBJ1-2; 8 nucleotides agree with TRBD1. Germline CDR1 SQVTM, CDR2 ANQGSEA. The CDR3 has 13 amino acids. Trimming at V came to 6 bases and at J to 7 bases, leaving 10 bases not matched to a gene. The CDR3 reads CSVGDRRAGGYTF. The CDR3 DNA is TGCAGCGTGGGGGACAGGAGGGCGGGTGGCTACACCTTC.

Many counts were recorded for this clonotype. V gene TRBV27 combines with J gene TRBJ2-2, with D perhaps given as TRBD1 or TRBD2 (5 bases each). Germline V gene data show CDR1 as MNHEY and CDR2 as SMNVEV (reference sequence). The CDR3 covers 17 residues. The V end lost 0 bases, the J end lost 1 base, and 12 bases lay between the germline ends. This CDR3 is CASSLSGPGGNTGELFF. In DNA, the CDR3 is TGTGCCAGCAGTTTATCGGGGCCAGGAGGGAACACCGGGGAGCTGTTTTTT.

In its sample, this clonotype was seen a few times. The DNA for the CDR3 is TGCGCCAGCAGCTTGGGGGGACGACTAGCGGGGGTGCTCAATGAGCAGTTCTTC. This codes for CASSLGGRLAGVLNEQFF. The chain recombines TRBV5-1 with TRBJ2-1, with 12 bases aligning to TRBD2. J gave up 6 bases and V 0 bases, and 10 bases lay outside the gene matches. There are 18 residues in the CDR3. The germline V gene has CDR1 SGHRS and CDR2 YFSETQ.

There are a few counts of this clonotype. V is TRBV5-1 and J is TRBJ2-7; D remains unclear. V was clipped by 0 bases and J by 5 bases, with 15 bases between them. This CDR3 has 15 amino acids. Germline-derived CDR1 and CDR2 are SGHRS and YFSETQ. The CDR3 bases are TGCGCCAGCAGCTTGGATGGGGAAAGGAGCGACGAGCAGTACTTC. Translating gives CASSLDGERSDEQYF. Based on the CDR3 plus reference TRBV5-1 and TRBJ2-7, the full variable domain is KAGVTQTPRYLIKTRGQQVTLSCSPISGHRSVSWYQQTPGQGLQFLFEYFSETQRNKGNFPGRFSGRQFSNSRSEMNVSTLELGDSALYLCASSLDGERSDEQYFGPGTRLTVT.

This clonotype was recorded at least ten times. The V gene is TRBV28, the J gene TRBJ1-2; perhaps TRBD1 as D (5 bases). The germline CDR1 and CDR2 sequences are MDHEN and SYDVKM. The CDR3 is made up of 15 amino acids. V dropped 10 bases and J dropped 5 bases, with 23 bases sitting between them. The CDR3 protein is CAIKTREGRAYGYTF. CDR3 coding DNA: TGTGCCATTAAAACCCGGGAAGGCAGGGCTTATGGCTACACCTTC.

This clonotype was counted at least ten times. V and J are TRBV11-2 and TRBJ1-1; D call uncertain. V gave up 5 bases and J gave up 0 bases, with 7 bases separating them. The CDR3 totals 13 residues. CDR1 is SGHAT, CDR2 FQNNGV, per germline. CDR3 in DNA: TGTGCCAGCAGCCCTACCGTGAACACTGAAGCTTTCTTT. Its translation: CASSPTVNTEAFF.

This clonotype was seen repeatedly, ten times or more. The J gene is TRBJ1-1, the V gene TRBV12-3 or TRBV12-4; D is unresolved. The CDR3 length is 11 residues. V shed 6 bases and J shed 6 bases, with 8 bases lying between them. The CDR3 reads CASSHEAEAFF. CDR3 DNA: TGTGCCAGCAGCCACGAAGCTGAAGCTTTCTTT.

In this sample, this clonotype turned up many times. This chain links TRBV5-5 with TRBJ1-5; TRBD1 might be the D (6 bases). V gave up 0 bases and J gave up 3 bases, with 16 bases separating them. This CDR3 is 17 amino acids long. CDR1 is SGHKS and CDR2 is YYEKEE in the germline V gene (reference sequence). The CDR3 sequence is CASSLAEGVPVNQPQHF. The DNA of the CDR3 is TGTGCCAGCAGCTTGGCTGAGGGGGTGCCTGTCAATCAGCCCCAGCATTTT.

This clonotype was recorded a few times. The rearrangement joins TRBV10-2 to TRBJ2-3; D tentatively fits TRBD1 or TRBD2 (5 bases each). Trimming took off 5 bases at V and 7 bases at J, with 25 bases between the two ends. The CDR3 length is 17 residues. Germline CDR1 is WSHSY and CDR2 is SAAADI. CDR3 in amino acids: CASSLRPPGQTGNTQYF. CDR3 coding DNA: TGCGCCAGCAGTCTACGCCCGCCGGGGCAGACGGGGAATACGCAGTATTTT.

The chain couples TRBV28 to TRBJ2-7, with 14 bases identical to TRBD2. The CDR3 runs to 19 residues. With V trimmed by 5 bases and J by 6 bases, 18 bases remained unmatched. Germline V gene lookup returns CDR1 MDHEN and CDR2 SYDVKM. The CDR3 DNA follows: TGTGCCAGCAGTCTCAACAGGGGGCAGGGACTAGCGGGGGCGATCGAGCAGTACTTC. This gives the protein CASSLNRGQGLAGAIEQYF.

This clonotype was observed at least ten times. The CDR3 loop is CAWSVGRTGELFF. CDR3 coding DNA: TGTGCCTGGAGTGTAGGAAGGACCGGGGAGCTGTTTTTT. The chain combines TRBV30 with TRBJ2-2; no clear D gene. Between the trimmed V and J ends, which lost 0 bases and 5 bases, there was a span of 7 bases. Germline CDR1 is GTSNPN and CDR2 is SVGIG (reference sequence). The CDR3 is 13 residues long.

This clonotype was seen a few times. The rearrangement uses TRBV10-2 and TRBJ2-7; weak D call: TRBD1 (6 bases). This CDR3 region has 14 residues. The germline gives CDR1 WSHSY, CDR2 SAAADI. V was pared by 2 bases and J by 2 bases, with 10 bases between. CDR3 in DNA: TGCGCCAGCAGTGAGATGACAGGCCCCTACGAGCAGTACTTC. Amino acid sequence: CASSEMTGPYEQYF.